The rows below give T cell receptor beta chains drawn from one sample of a study of blood T cell repertoires in COVID-19. Libraries were prepared by immunoSEQ multiplex PCR; TCRdb keeps only in-frame clonotypes and omits some of them. The sample has some 69,000 clones; roughly 84% are singletons. The sample consisted of peripheral blood. The receptors originated from a man older than 75 with active or convalescent COVID-19. Both conserved end residues are part of each CDR3. The D gene is left open where the match is weak. Size is omitted from some rows. Given values are once, few, many or a class for expanded clones.

>.|TRBJ1-3|.|TRBV6-5
CASSPRLGSGNTIYF
TGTGCCAGCAGCCCACGCCTCGGTTCTGGAAACACCATATATTTT
>.|TRBJ2-7|.|TRBV2
CASTRQEPYEQYF
TGTGCCAGCACCAGGCAAGAACCCTACGAGCAGTACTTC
>.|TRBJ1-5|.|TRBV6-2/TRBV6-3
CASSTGQPFNQPQHF
TGTGCCAGCAGTACCGGACAGCCATTCAATCAGCCCCAGCATTTT
>.|TRBJ2-7|.|TRBV28
CASSTAGLYEQYF
TGTGCCAGCAGCACTGCGGGGCTCTACGAGCAGTACTTC
>.|TRBJ1-6|.|TRBV4-1
CASSQDRNSPLHF
TGCGCCAGCAGCCAAGACCGTAATTCACCCCTCCACTTT
>TRBD1|TRBJ2-1|.|TRBV28
CASSLETGSFEFF
TGTGCCAGCAGTCTCGAGACAGGGTCCTTTGAGTTCTTC
>TRBD2|TRBJ2-2|.|TRBV29-1
CSVERWGGTGELFF
TGCAGCGTTGAACGCTGGGGGGGCACCGGGGAGCTGTTTTTT
>TRBD2|TRBJ2-1|.|TRBV4-1
CASSQGTSGGSYNEQFF
TGCGCCAGCAGCCAGGGTACTAGCGGGGGCTCCTACAATGAGCAGTTCTTC
>.|TRBJ2-3|.|TRBV19
CASSIGYGGESTDTQYF
TGTGCCAGTAGTATAGGATATGGCGGGGAGTCCACAGATACGCAGTATTTT
>.|TRBJ1-2|once|TRBV28
CASSSDSIYGYTF
TGTGCCAGCAGTTCTGACAGTATATATGGCTACACCTTC
>TRBD2|TRBJ2-7|.|TRBV11-3
CASSPGLAGGYEQYF
TGTGCCAGCAGCCCCGGACTAGCGGGAGGCTACGAGCAGTACTTC
>.|TRBJ1-1|.|TRBV11-3
CASSPPAGLTEAFF
TGTGCCAGCAGCCCTCCGGCAGGGCTTACTGAAGCTTTCTTT
>TRBD1|TRBJ2-2|.|TRBV7-9
CASSPTGVTGELFF
TGTGCCAGCAGCCCCACAGGGGTCACCGGGGAGCTGTTTTTT
>.|TRBJ1-5|.|TRBV6-4
CASSDGWGRNKNQPQHF
TGTGCCAGCAGTGACGGGTGGGGGCGTAATAAAAATCAGCCCCAGCATTTT
>.|TRBJ1-6|.|TRBV5-1
CASSLGQSYSPLHF
TGCGCCAGCAGCTTAGGACAGAGTTATTCACCCCTCCACTTT
>.|TRBJ2-1|.|TRBV28
CASSSGFHYNEQFF
TGTGCCAGCAGTTCGGGATTCCACTACAATGAGCAGTTCTTC
>TRBD1|TRBJ2-7|.|TRBV28
CASSGQGARFYLGEQYF
TGTGCCAGCAGTGGCCAGGGGGCAAGATTCTACCTGGGCGAGCAGTACTTC
>TRBD1|TRBJ2-7|.|TRBV7-8
CASSSGTGIYEQYF
TGTGCCAGCAGCTCCGGGACAGGAATCTACGAGCAGTACTTC
>TRBD1|TRBJ1-2|.|TRBV5-6
CASSLAGDRVGYTF
TGTGCCAGCAGCTTGGCCGGGGACAGGGTCGGCTACACCTTC
>.|TRBJ1-2|few|TRBV5-4
CASSLAGVRGYTF
TGTGCCAGCAGCTTGGCAGGGGTGAGAGGCTACACCTTC
>TRBD1|TRBJ2-7|.|TRBV2
CASSRGSDYEQYF
TGTGCCAGCAGCAGGGGGAGCGATTACGAGCAGTACTTC
>TRBD1|TRBJ2-6|.|TRBV9
CASSAGWGQGATGANVLTF
TGTGCCAGCAGCGCCGGATGGGGACAGGGGGCGACTGGGGCCAACGTCCTGACTTTC
>.|TRBJ1-1|.|TRBV18
CASSPPVGGTEAFF
TGTGCCAGCTCACCACCCGTGGGGGGGACTGAAGCTTTCTTT
>TRBD2|TRBJ2-1|.|TRBV27
CASSFAGGVYNEQFF
TGTGCCAGCAGTTTTGCGGGAGGGGTCTACAATGAGCAGTTCTTC
>.|TRBJ2-7|.|TRBV5-4
CASSPPGSHEQYF
TGTGCCAGCAGCCCACCGGGGAGCCACGAGCAGTACTTC
>.|TRBJ2-3|.|TRBV30
CAWSPADTQYF
TGTGCCTGGAGTCCCGCAGATACGCAGTATTTT
>.|TRBJ1-4|few|TRBV7-9
CASSLFRGDEKLFF
TGTGCCAGCAGCTTGTTTAGGGGCGATGAAAAACTGTTTTTT
>.|TRBJ2-2|.|TRBV4-1
CASSGTGNTGELFF
TGCGCCAGCAGTGGAACAGGGAACACCGGGGAGCTGTTTTTT
>TRBD2|TRBJ2-7|.|TRBV7-2
CASSPTSGPYEQYF
TGTGCCAGCAGCCCGACTAGCGGTCCCTACGAGCAGTACTTC
>TRBD1|TRBJ2-7|.|TRBV7-2
CASSQTRTGGEQYF
TGTGCCAGCAGCCAGACTAGGACAGGGGGCGAGCAGTACTTC
>TRBD1|TRBJ2-1|once|TRBV6-1
CASSEGRTGAYYNEQFF
TGTGCCAGCAGTGAAGGCAGGACAGGAGCCTATTACAATGAGCAGTTCTTC
>.|TRBJ2-7|.|TRBV11-2
CASSLDPARSYEQYF
TGTGCCAGCAGCTTAGATCCGGCCAGGTCCTACGAGCAGTACTTC
>TRBD2|TRBJ2-3|.|TRBV4-1
CASSQGSGGANTDTQYF
TGCGCCAGCAGCCAAGGAAGCGGGGGGGCCAATACAGATACGCAGTATTTT
>.|TRBJ1-3|.|TRBV5-8
CASSGRAGRGNTIYF
TGTGCCAGCAGCGGGAGGGCAGGCCGTGGAAACACCATATATTTT
>TRBD2|TRBJ2-3|.|TRBV6-2/TRBV6-3
CASSYGAGGRTDTQYF
TGTGCCAGCAGTTACGGAGCGGGGGGACGCACAGATACGCAGTATTTT
>.|TRBJ1-5|.|TRBV2
CASSRSVNQPQHF
TGTGCCAGCAGTCGGAGCGTCAATCAGCCCCAGCATTTT
>.|TRBJ1-2|.|TRBV7-9
CASSPTYRQVAYGYTF
TGTGCCAGCAGCCCTACCTACCGACAGGTCGCCTATGGCTACACCTTC
>.|TRBJ2-7|.|TRBV2
CASSVRATYEQYF
TGTGCCAGCAGTGTCAGGGCCACCTACGAGCAGTACTTC
>.|TRBJ2-1|once|TRBV7-2
CASSPVGAASYNEQFF
TGTGCCAGCAGCCCGGTGGGGGCAGCCTCCTACAATGAGCAGTTCTTC
>.|TRBJ1-6|.|TRBV6-2/TRBV6-3
CASSLRQNSPLHF
TGTGCCAGCAGCCTCCGACAGAATTCACCCCTCCACTTT
>TRBD1|TRBJ1-5|.|TRBV6-5
CASSETGGGQPQHF
TGTGCCAGCAGCGAGACAGGGGGCGGTCAGCCCCAGCATTTT
>.|TRBJ2-3|.|TRBV7-9
CASSLVAADTQYF
TGTGCCAGCAGCTTGGTAGCAGCAGATACGCAGTATTTT
>.|TRBJ1-6|.|TRBV11-2
CASSQTPRGSPLHF
TGTGCCAGCAGCCAAACACCTCGAGGGTCACCCCTCCACTTT
>TRBD1|TRBJ2-7|.|TRBV19
CASSTGTGRSYEQYF
TGTGCCAGTAGTACTGGGACAGGGAGATCCTACGAGCAGTACTTC
>TRBD1|TRBJ2-5|.|TRBV7-8
CASGQGGGRETQYF
TGTGCCAGCGGGCAAGGGGGCGGAAGAGAGACCCAGTACTTC
>TRBD1|TRBJ1-2|.|TRBV5-1
CASSTGTGKGAPSFYGYTF
TGCGCCAGCAGCACCGGGACAGGGAAGGGGGCCCCCTCCTTCTATGGCTACACCTTC
>TRBD2|TRBJ2-3|.|TRBV2
CASMRGGRTDTQYF
TGTGCCAGCATGCGGGGGGGACGCACAGATACGCAGTATTTT
>TRBD2|TRBJ2-5|.|TRBV5-4
CASSLAGLETQYF
TGTGCCAGCAGCTTAGCGGGATTGGAGACCCAGTACTTC
>TRBD1|TRBJ2-1|.|TRBV5-8
CASRKTGGYEQFF
TGTGCCAGCAGAAAGACAGGGGGCTATGAGCAGTTCTTC
>.|TRBJ1-3|.|TRBV7-8
CASSLSSRYSGNTIYF
TGTGCCAGCAGCTTAAGCTCTCGATACTCTGGAAACACCATATATTTT
>.|TRBJ2-5|.|TRBV4-2
CASSQGDTFQETQYF
TGTGCCAGCAGCCAAGGGGACACCTTTCAAGAGACCCAGTACTTC
>.|TRBJ2-3|.|TRBV19
CASGWPTQYF
TGTGCCAGTGGCTGGCCGACGCAGTATTTT
>TRBD1|TRBJ1-5|.|TRBV7-8
CASSLRPSQGRRNQPQHF
TGTGCCAGCAGCTTACGGCCGTCACAGGGGAGACGCAATCAGCCCCAGCATTTT
>TRBD2|TRBJ2-7|few|TRBV6-5
CASSRDGEGSYEQYF
TGTGCCAGCAGTCGTGACGGGGAGGGGTCCTACGAGCAGTACTTC
>TRBD2|TRBJ2-7|.|TRBV27
CASRIRPERGYEQYF
TGTGCCAGCAGGATTAGACCCGAGCGGGGATACGAGCAGTACTTC
>.|TRBJ2-2|.|TRBV6-4
CASSDLTGTGELFF
TGTGCCAGCAGTGACCTAACTGGCACCGGGGAGCTGTTTTTT
>.|TRBJ2-2|.|TRBV5-1
CASSWTAGRTSGELFF
TGCGCCAGCAGCTGGACGGCAGGAAGGACTTCCGGGGAGCTGTTTTTT
>TRBD1|TRBJ1-1|.|TRBV5-1
CASSRGTGGTEAFF
TGCGCCAGCAGCCGGGGGACAGGGGGAACTGAAGCTTTCTTT
>.|TRBJ1-4|.|TRBV27
CASRDQGSLATTNEKLFF
TGTGCCAGCAGAGATCAGGGGTCCCTAGCCACAACTAATGAAAAACTGTTTTTT